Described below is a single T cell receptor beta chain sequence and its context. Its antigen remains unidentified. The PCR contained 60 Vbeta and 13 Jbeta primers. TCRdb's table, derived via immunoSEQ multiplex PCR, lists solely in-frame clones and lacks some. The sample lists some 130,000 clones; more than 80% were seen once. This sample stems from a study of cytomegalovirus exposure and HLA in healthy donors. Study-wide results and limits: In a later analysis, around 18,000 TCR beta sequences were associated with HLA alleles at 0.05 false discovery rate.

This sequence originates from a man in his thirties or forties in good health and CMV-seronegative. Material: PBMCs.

CDR3 sequence reads: CASSEAGRNTEAFF. Here the CDR3 DNA reads TGTGCCAGCAGTGAAGCGGGCCGGAACACTGAAGCTTTCTTT. The chain has TRBV2 and TRBJ1-1; no firm D call. The CDR3 extends over 14 amino acids. Trimming pared 0 bases from V and 1 base from J, leaving 6 bases between. Germline V lookup: CDR1 SNHLY, CDR2 FYNNEI.